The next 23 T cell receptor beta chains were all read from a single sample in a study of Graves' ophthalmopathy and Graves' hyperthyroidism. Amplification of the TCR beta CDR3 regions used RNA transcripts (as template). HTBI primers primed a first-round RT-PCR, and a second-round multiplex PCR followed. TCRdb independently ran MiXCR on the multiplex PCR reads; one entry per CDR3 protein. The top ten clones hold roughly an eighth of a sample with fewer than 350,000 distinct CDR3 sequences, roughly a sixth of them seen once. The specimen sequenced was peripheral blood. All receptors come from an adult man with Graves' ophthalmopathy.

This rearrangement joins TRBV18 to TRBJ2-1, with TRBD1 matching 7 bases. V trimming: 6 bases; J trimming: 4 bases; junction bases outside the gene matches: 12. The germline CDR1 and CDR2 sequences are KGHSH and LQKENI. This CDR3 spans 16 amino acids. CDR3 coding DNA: TGTGCCAGCTCTGTCAGTCCCGGGACAGATTACAATGAGCAGTTCTTC. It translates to CASSVSPGTDYNEQFF. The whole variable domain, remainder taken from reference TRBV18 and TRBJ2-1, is NAGVMQNPRHLVRRRGQEARLRCSPMKGHSHVYWYRQLPEEGLKFMVYLQKENIIDESGMPKERFSAEFPKEGPSILRIQQVVRGDSAAYFCASSVSPGTDYNEQFFGPGTRLTVL.

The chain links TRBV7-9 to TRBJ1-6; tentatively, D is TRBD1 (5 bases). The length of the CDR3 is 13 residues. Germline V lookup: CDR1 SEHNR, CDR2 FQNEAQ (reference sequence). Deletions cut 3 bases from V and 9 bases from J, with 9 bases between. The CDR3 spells CASSFQGSSPLHF. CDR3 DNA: TGTGCCAGCAGCTTCCAGGGTAGTTCACCCCTCCACTTT.

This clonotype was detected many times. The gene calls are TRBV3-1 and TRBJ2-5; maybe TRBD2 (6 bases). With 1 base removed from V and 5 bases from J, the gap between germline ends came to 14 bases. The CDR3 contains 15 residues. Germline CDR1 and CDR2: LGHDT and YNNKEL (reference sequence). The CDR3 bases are TGTGCCAGCAGCCAAGTCGGACCCGGAGGGGAGACCCAGTACTTC. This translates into CASSQVGPGGETQYF.

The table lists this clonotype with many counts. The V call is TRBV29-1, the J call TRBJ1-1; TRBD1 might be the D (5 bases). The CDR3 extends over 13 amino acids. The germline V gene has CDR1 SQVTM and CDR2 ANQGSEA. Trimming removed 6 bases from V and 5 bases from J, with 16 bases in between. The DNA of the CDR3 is TGCAGCGTCCCCGGGACTAGGGTGACTGAAGCTTTCTTT. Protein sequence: CSVPGTRVTEAFF.

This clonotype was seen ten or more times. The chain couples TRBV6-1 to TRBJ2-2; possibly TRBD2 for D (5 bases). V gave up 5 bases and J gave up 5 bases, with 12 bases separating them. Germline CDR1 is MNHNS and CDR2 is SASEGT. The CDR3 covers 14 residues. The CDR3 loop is CASSRKSGTGELFF. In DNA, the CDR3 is TGTGCCAGCAGTAGAAAATCGGGGACCGGGGAGCTGTTTTTT.

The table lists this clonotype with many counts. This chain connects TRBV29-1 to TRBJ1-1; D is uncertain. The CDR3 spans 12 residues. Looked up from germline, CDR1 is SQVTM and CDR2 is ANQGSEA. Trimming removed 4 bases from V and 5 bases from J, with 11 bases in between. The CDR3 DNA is TGCAGCGTTGTTAGCGGCGGGACTGAAGCTTTCTTT. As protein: CSVVSGGTEAFF.

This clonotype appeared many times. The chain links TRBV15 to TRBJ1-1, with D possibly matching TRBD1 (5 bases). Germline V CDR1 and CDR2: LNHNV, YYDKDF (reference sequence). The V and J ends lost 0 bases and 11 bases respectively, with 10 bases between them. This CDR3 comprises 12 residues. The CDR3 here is CATSRDRRDAFF. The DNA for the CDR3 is TGTGCCACCAGCAGAGATAGGAGGGACGCTTTCTTT.

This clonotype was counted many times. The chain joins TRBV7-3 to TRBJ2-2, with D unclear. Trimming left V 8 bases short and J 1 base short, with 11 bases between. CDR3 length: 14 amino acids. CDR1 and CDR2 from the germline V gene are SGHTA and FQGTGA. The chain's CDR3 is CASGPSLNTGELFF. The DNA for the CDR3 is TGTGCCAGCGGGCCCTCTCTGAACACCGGGGAGCTGTTTTTT.

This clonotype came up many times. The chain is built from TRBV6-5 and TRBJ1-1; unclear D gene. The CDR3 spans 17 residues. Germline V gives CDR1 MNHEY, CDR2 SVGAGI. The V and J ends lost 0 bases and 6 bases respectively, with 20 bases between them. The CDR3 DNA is TGTGCCAGCAGTTACTCCATGGCGGTCCCTATGAAGGCTGAAGCTTTCTTT. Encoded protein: CASSYSMAVPMKAEAFF.

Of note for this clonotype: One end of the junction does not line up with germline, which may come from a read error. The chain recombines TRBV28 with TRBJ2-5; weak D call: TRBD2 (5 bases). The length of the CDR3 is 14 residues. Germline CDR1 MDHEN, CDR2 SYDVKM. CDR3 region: CASRRSATQETQYF. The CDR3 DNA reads TGTGCCAGCAGACGTAGCGCAACCCAAGAGACGCAGTACTTC.

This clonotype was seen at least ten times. CDR3 sequence (DNA): TGTGCCAGCAGTTACGGGGGAGAGACCCAGTACTTC. Translated, it gives CASSYGGETQYF. The V and J genes are TRBV6-2 or TRBV6-3 and TRBJ2-5; D may match TRBD1 or TRBD2 (5 bases each). Per the germline V gene, CDR1 is MNHEY and CDR2 is SVGEGT. The V and J ends lost 2 bases and 4 bases respectively, with 5 bases between them. CDR3 length: 12 amino acids.

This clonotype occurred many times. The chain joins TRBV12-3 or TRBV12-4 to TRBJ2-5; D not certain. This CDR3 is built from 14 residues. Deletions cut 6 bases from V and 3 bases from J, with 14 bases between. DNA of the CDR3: TGTGCCAGCAGCGACCCGATCAGAAAAGAGACCCAGTACTTC. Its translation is CASSDPIRKETQYF.

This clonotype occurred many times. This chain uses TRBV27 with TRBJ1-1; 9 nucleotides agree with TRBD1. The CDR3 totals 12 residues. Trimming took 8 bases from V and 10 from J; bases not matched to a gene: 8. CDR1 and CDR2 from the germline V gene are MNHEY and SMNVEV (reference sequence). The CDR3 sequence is CASGSQGAGAFF. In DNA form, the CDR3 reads TGTGCCAGCGGATCACAGGGGGCGGGAGCTTTCTTT.

The CDR3 nucleotides read TGTGCCAGTAGGACTGAAACTTATGGCTACACCTTC. This gives the protein CASRTETYGYTF. The chain combines TRBV19 with TRBJ1-2; unclear D gene. Germline V gives CDR1 LNHDA, CDR2 SQIVND (reference sequence). This CDR3 spans 12 amino acids. V was pared by 6 bases and J by 5 bases, with 10 bases between. The entire variable domain, with the rest obtained from reference TRBV19 and TRBJ1-2, is as follows: DGGITQSPKYLFRKEGQNVTLSCEQNLNHDAMYWYRQDPGQGLRLIYYSQIVNDFQKGDIAEGYSVSREKKESFPLTVTSAQKNPTAFYLCASRTETYGYTFGSGTRLTVV.

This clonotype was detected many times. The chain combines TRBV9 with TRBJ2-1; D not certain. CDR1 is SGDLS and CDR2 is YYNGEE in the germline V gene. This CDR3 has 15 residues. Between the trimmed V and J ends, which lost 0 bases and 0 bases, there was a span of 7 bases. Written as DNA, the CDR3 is TGTGCCAGCAGCGTAGGCTGGAGCTCCTACAATGAGCAGTTCTTC. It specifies CASSVGWSSYNEQFF.

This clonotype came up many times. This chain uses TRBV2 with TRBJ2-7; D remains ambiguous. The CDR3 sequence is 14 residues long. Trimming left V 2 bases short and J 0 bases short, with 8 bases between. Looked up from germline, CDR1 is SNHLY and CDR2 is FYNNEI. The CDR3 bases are TGTGCCAGCAGTGAAAGTCCAGTCTCCTACGAGCAGTACTTC. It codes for CASSESPVSYEQYF.

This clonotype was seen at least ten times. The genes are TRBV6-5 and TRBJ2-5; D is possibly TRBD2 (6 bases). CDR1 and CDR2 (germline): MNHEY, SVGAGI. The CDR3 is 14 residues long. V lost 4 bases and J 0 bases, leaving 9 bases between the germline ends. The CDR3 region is CASSFSGYQETQYF. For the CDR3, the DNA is TGTGCCAGCAGTTTCAGCGGGTACCAAGAGACCCAGTACTTC.

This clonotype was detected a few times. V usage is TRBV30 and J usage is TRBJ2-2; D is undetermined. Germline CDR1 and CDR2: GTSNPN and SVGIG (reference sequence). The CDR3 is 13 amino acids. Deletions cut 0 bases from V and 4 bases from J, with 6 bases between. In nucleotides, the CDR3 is TGTGCCTGGAGTGTTGGCGTCACCGGGGAGCTGTTTTTT. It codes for CAWSVGVTGELFF.

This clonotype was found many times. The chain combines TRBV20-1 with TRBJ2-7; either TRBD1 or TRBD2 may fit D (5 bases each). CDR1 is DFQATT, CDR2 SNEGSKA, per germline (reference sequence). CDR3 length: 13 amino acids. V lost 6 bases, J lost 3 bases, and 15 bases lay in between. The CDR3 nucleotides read TGCAGTGCATTGGGACGAGGGTACTACGAGCAGTACTTC. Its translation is CSALGRGYYEQYF.

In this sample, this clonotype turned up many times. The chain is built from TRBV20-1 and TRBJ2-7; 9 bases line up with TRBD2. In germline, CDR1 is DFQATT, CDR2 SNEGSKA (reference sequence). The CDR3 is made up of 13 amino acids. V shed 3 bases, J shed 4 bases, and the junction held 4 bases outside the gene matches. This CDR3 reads CSASSGSAYEQYF. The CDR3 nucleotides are TGCAGTGCTAGTAGCGGGAGTGCGTACGAGCAGTACTTC.

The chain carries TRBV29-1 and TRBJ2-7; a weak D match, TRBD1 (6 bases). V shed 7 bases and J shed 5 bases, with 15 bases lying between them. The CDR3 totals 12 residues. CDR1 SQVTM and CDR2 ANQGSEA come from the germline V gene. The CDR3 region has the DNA TGCAGCGCTGGGACATCCAGGAACGAGCAGTACTTC. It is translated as CSAGTSRNEQYF.

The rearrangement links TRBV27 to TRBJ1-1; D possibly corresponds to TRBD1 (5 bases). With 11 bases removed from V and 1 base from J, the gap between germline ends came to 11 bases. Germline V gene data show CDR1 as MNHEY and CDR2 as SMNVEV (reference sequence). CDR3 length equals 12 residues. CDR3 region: CAGACRNTEAFF. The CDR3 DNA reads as TGTGCCGGGGCTTGCAGGAACACTGAAGCTTTCTTT.

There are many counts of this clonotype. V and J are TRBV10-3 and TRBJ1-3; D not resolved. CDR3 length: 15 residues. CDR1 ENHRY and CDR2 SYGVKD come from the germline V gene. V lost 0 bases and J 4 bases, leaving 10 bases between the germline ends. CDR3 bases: TGTGCCATCAGTGAGTCGGGCCTTAGGGGAAACACCATATATTTT. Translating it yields CAISESGLRGNTIYF.